The 4 T cell receptor beta chains below come from one sample, sequenced in a study of blood T cell repertoires in COVID-19. Sequenced by immunoSEQ multiplex PCR; TCRdb stores in-frame clones only, minus some. The table has approximately 97,000 clones, 85% to 90% seen once. Sequenced: peripheral blood. The source is a man aged 45-60 years with COVID-19, enrolled during active disease.

V and J are TRBV6-5 and TRBJ2-1, with 7 bases identical to TRBD2. The V segment lost 7 bases and the J segment 4 bases; nucleotides outside the gene matches: 7. CDR3 length equals 14 residues. Germline CDR1 reads MNHEY; CDR2 reads SVGAGI. The CDR3 reads CASTQRGMYNEQFF. The DNA of the CDR3 is TGTGCCAGCACCCAGCGGGGAATGTACAATGAGCAGTTCTTC.

The V gene is TRBV27, the J gene TRBJ1-3; the match to TRBD1 covers 9 bases. The CDR3 length is 17 residues. Germline V lookup: CDR1 MNHEY, CDR2 SMNVEV (reference sequence). The ends lost 2 bases at V and 3 bases at J; junction bases unmatched: 8. The CDR3 is CASSLRGTGIIGNTIYF. As DNA, the CDR3 is TGTGCCAGCAGTTTAAGAGGGACAGGGATTATTGGAAACACCATATATTTT.

This chain links TRBV11-1 with TRBJ1-4; 7 bases are shared with TRBD1. Germline V CDR1 and CDR2: SGHAT, FQDESV (reference sequence). CDR3 size: 13 residues. V lost 5 bases to trimming and J lost 7 bases; unmatched junction nucleotides: 4. The DNA of the CDR3 is TGTGCCAGCAGCAAGGGACAGTCTGAAAAACTGTTTTTT. Translating it yields CASSKGQSEKLFF.

The chain recombines TRBV30 with TRBJ1-2, with TRBD1 matching 7 bases. J lost 3 bases, V lost 1 base, and 5 bases had no gene match. Germline V gene sequence: CDR1 GTSNPN, CDR2 SVGIG (reference sequence). This CDR3 comprises 14 residues. CDR3 protein: CAWSDRTGDYGYTF. CDR3 DNA sequence: TGTGCCTGGAGTGACCGGACAGGAGACTATGGCTACACCTTC.